This T cell receptor (beta chain) was recorded in a study of cytomegalovirus exposure and HLA in healthy donors. As for the study in general: Later, an analysis reported that the approximately 120 validation repertoires had used the same platform as the approximately 680 first-cohort repertoires. Study findings and constraints: As was reported, the classifier diagnosed cytomegalovirus status with high specificity and sensitivity. The study flagged 150 to 200 TCR beta chains as cytomegalovirus-associated.

This table comes from immunoSEQ multiplex PCR, and its TCRdb copy is limited to in-frame clones, with some not included. Of 200,000 or so clones listed, about 90% are singletons. In germline, CDR1 is DFQATT, CDR2 SNEGSKA (reference sequence). V was shortened by 3 bases and J by 4 bases, with 4 bases between the two germline ends. The CDR3 is 11 residues long. This clone was recorded a few times. Its antigen is undetermined. This sequence was found in a young woman in good health and CMV-seronegative. This chain joins TRBV20-1 and TRBJ2-1, with D uncertain. Sequencing was performed on PBMCs. In DNA form, the CDR3 reads TGCAGTGCTAGCCGGTACAATGAGCAGTTCTTC. This sequence encodes CSASRYNEQFF.